Following are 12 T cell receptor beta chains from one sample sequenced in a study of CD8 T cells in Susac syndrome. Random-hexamer reverse transcription was applied to about 0.5 to 1 ug RNA. Via MiXCR, TCRdb re-called the immunoSEQ multiplex PCR reads, giving one row per CDR3 protein. This sample carries about 200,000 distinct CDR3 sequences, over 85% of them seen once, and the ten largest clones take approximately 0.1%. Sequenced sample: CD4+ T cells from PBMCs. The source is a human donor in good health.

V usage is TRBV11-2 and J usage is TRBJ1-2; the match to TRBD1 covers 7 bases. The CDR3 is 14 amino acids. CDR1 and CDR2 (germline): SGHAT, FQNNGV. Trimming cost V 5 bases and J 4 bases; bases outside gene matches: 7. As DNA, the CDR3 is TGTGCCAGCAGCCCAGACAGGGTTCCCTATGGCTACACCTTC. Translated, it gives CASSPDRVPYGYTF.

In DNA, the CDR3 is TGTGCCAGTAGTACTCATCCTGAAGCTTTCTTT. It codes for CASSTHPEAFF. This chain joins TRBV19 and TRBJ1-1; the D is unclear. Germline CDR1 and CDR2: LNHDA and SQIVND (reference sequence). Trimming cost V 4 bases and J 6 bases, with 6 bases left between them. The CDR3 covers 11 residues.

The chain combines TRBV3-1 with TRBJ1-2, with 7 bases identical to TRBD1. The length of the CDR3 is 13 residues. J gave up 5 bases and V 9 bases, and 9 bases lay outside the gene matches. Germline V lookup: CDR1 LGHDT, CDR2 YNNKEL (reference sequence). As DNA, the CDR3 is TGTGCCAGTACCGGGACAGAGGAGTATGGCTACACCTTC. This translates into CASTGTEEYGYTF.

The chain employs TRBV3-1 and TRBJ1-6; unclear D gene. V was clipped by 3 bases and J by 7 bases, with 10 bases between them. Germline values: CDR1 LGHDT, CDR2 YNNKEL (reference sequence). The CDR3 extends over 14 amino acids. The CDR3 sequence is CASSQNSGNSPLHF. The CDR3 bases are TGTGCCAGCAGCCAGAACAGTGGAAATTCACCCCTCCACTTT.

This chain links TRBV28 with TRBJ1-5; the D is unclear. Germline values: CDR1 MDHEN, CDR2 SYDVKM. V shed 8 bases and J shed 5 bases, with 10 bases lying between them. CDR3 length: 12 amino acids. The CDR3 bases are TGTGCCAGCGCCCCGGTGTATCAGCCCCAGCATTTT. This translates into CASAPVYQPQHF.

The rearrangement uses TRBV28 and TRBJ1-2, with D perhaps TRBD1 (5 bases). The germline V and J ends were trimmed by 7 bases and 7 bases, with 10 bases remaining between them. The CDR3 extends over 11 amino acids. Germline-derived CDR1 and CDR2 are MDHEN and SYDVKM. The CDR3 sequence is CASTPGTGYTF. CDR3 in DNA: TGTGCCAGCACCCCAGGGACTGGCTACACCTTC.

The chain combines TRBV24-1 with TRBJ2-1; D possibly matches TRBD1 or TRBD2 (6 bases each). The CDR3 has 13 amino acids. Trimming removed 2 bases from V and 15 bases from J, with 16 bases in between. From germline, CDR1 is KGHDR and CDR2 SFDVKD. The CDR3 sequence is CATSDSPRGQLFF. CDR3 nucleotide sequence: TGTGCCACCAGTGATTCGCCCCGGGGGCAGCTGTTCTTC.

J is TRBJ2-6 and V is TRBV27; 10 bases agree with TRBD1. V shed 3 bases and J 0 bases; nucleotides not matched to a gene: 2. The germline V gene encodes CDR1 MNHEY and CDR2 SMNVEV (reference sequence). This CDR3 region has 17 residues. CDR3 DNA: TGTGCCAGCAGTTTCGACAGGGGGCACTCTGGGGCCAACGTCCTGACTTTC. It codes for CASSFDRGHSGANVLTF.

This chain links TRBV7-9 with TRBJ2-3; D gene uncertain. The CDR3 extends over 14 amino acids. V was pared by 4 bases and J by 2 bases, with 10 bases between. Germline V gene sequence: CDR1 SEHNR, CDR2 FQNEAQ (reference sequence). This CDR3 reads CASSSTADTDTQYF. CDR3 DNA: TGTGCCAGCAGCTCAACGGCGGACACAGATACGCAGTATTTT.

The chain couples TRBV7-2 to TRBJ2-5; D is undetermined. The CDR3 extends over 14 amino acids. V shed 5 bases and J shed 1 base, with 11 bases lying between them. Germline V gene lookup returns CDR1 SGHTA and CDR2 FQGNSA. The CDR3: CASSPPIAQETQYF. In DNA form, the CDR3 reads TGTGCCAGCAGCCCCCCGATTGCCCAAGAGACCCAGTACTTC.

V usage is TRBV28 and J usage is TRBJ1-2; unclear D gene. The germline V gene has CDR1 MDHEN and CDR2 SYDVKM. The CDR3 extends over 13 amino acids. The germline V and J ends were trimmed by 6 bases and 2 bases, with 10 bases remaining between them. CDR3 sequence reads: CASREVRNYGYTF. CDR3 nucleotide sequence: TGTGCCAGCAGAGAGGTACGGAACTATGGCTACACCTTC.

The J gene is TRBJ2-6, the V gene TRBV6-5; possible D gene TRBD2, 6 bases. Germline V gives CDR1 MNHEY, CDR2 SVGAGI. Trimming pared 6 bases from V and 0 bases from J, leaving 6 bases between. This CDR3 spans 14 amino acids. The CDR3 DNA reads TGTGCCAGCAGCGGGGGCTCTGGGGCCAACGTCCTGACTTTC. It yields the protein CASSGGSGANVLTF.